The entry below gives a single TCR beta chain sequence along with its context. Its cognate antigen has yet to be identified. Base qualities are not provided; no much larger clone lies one nucleotide away. The data are from a study of early T cells in non-severe SARS-CoV-2 infection listed by TCRdb under 2021. Regarding the study in general: Because TCR sequencing relied on bulk RNA taken from unsorted whole blood, pairing of alpha and beta chains was not possible. The research as a whole found: VDJdb matching was skewed toward anti-spike CD8 responses, so virus-specific expansions were likely underestimated and private and CD4 specificities were missed.

This was a case-control study nested in a cohort of healthcare workers in London, UK, who had nasopharyngeal swab PCR tests and blood samples taken every week. Healthcare workers were enrolled in the week of the UK lockdown, from 23 to 31 March 2020, and were followed every week for up to roughly 16 weeks. From its cysteine to its phenylalanine, the CDR3 spans 12 amino acids. Only the CDR3 DNA stays, 36 bases, in frame from base 1. V was cut back by 4 bases and J by 5 bases, leaving a gap of 9 bases between them. Taken from the germline V gene, the CDR1 and CDR2 loops are SGHDT and YYEEEE. Libraries were made using 5' RACE. Sequencing was performed on a NextSeq 500. In the TCR library protocol, unique molecular identifiers were attached to individual cDNA molecules to correct for PCR bias and sequencing error. Sequencing covered both TCR alpha and beta chains, and within each sample the abundances of alpha and beta sequences were tightly co-correlated. The study's processing was this. Decombinator V4 was used to annotate the V gene, J gene and CDR3 of the TCR sequences. Expanded TCRs were defined as changing significantly between any two time points under a Poisson model with p below 0.0001. TCR abundances were normalised to the total number of TCRs sequenced per sample and expressed as counts per million. TRAV1-2 paired with TRAJ12, TRAJ20 or TRAJ33 defined MAIT TCRs, while TRAV10 paired with TRAJ18 defined iNKT TCRs. A search of VDJdb, accessed on 1 November 2021, was run for TCRs annotated to CMV, EBV and SARS-CoV-2, with TCRs annotated for multiple antigens excluded. TCRdb reworked the public reads: Q25 trimming with fastp, MiXCR clone assembly, productive beta chains retained. Records with the same CDR3 protein are collapsed into one entry carrying the most frequent genes and DNA. These V and J calls originate from TCRdb's pipeline instead of the authors' own analysis. The sample data list 25,000 to 30,000 distinct CDR3 sequences, and around 4.4% of these were observed just once. The top ten clonotypes cover 9.5% to 12% of the sample.

Material for sequencing was whole blood. The sequence joins TRBV5-6 to TRBJ1-2, with no D gene named confidently. The TCR sequence derives from an adult who was a healthcare worker with PCR-confirmed SARS-CoV-2 infection or an uninfected control (not recorded which). The CDR3 region: CASSPRRYGYTF. The bases are TGTGCCAGCAGCCCCCGCAGATATGGCTACACCTTC.